This TCR beta chain came from a study of T-cell reconstitution after alpha-beta-depleted transplantation in children. As it was prepared, the TCRbeta library received unique molecular identifiers. TCRdb fed the PCR reads into MiXCR, producing one record per CDR3 protein. The table records 150,000 to 200,000 distinct CDR3 sequences, approximately 6.6% of them present only once. This clonotype has ten or more counts. CDR3 length equals 12 residues. Trimming stripped 4 bases from V and 6 bases from J, with 7 bases between. Germline V gene sequence: CDR1 SGHKS, CDR2 YYEKEE (reference sequence). Here the sequenced sample was PBMCs from the stem cell graft donor, taken from the stem cell graft. The chain is built from TRBV5-5 and TRBJ2-2; D not resolved. This TCR derives from a human donor who donated a stem cell graft to a child with Wiskott-Aldrich syndrome. The CDR3: CASSPYAGELFF. The DNA for the CDR3 is TGTGCCAGCAGCCCGTATGCCGGGGAGCTGTTTTTT. Looking up the rest from reference TRBV5-5 and TRBJ2-2 gives the full variable domain: DAGVTQSPTHLIKTRGQQVTLRCSPISGHKSVSWYQQVLGQGPQFIFQYYEKEERGRGNFPDRFSARQFPNYSSELNVNALLLGDSALYLCASSPYAGELFFGEGSRLTVL.